What follows is one T cell receptor beta chain and its context. The source of the sample is a study of blood T cell repertoires in COVID-19. Study-wide context: COVID-19 samples from acute and convalescent phases originated in the United States, Italy and Spain.

This CDR3 comprises 15 residues. From germline, CDR1 is SGHTA and CDR2 FQGNSA. Unmatched junction bases numbered 4, after V lost 1 base and J lost 1 base. In the original analysis: Reference gene primer amplification gave estimated nucleated cell counts. Profiling relied on immunoSEQ multiplex PCR, and the TCRdb table lists in-frame clones only, not all of them. The V and J calls and clone size were taken over from that table, and D and trimming were inferred from the DNA. The sample records about 69,000 clones, 90% being singletons. The TCR sequence derives from a young woman with acute or convalescent COVID-19. The chain is built from TRBV7-2 and TRBJ2-7, with 7 bases that match TRBD2. The sample taken for sequencing was peripheral blood. The CDR3 nucleotides read TGTGCCAGCAGCTTAGTTCCGGGGGGTTCCTACGAGCAGTACTTC. Amino acids: CASSLVPGGSYEQYF.